The source of this T cell receptor (beta chain) is a study of blood T cell repertoires in COVID-19. Overall study context: The samples span acute and convalescent COVID-19 from the United States, Italy and Spain. Sources were T cells, B-cell-depleted T cells, or PBMCs; the material itself was cDNA or gDNA.

This CDR3 spans 13 amino acids. Germline lookup yields CDR1 SGHDN and CDR2 FVKESK. The ends were cut back, 4 bases at V and 10 bases at J, with 14 bases in the middle. Measured with immunoSEQ multiplex PCR; TCRdb has only the in-frame clones, and not every one. In the table there are some 250,000 clones, over 75% of which are singletons. This receptor was obtained from a woman between 25 and 40 years old with acute or convalescent COVID-19. The J gene is TRBJ2-1, the V gene TRBV14; TRBD2 is a possible D gene (6 bases). Sequenced material: peripheral blood. The CDR3 nucleotides read TGTGCCAGCAGCCGGGACTTGAGCAGCGAGCAGTTCTTC. Translating it yields CASSRDLSSEQFF.